This TCR beta chain was profiled in a study of blood T cell repertoires in COVID-19. Donors were grouped by their self-reported clinical history. Donors of Cohort 3 who recovered were those that had two negative PCRs, clearance, or symptom resolution. The junction had 7 bases not matched to a gene; V was cut back by 3 bases and J by 3 bases. This CDR3 is built from 16 residues. Germline V lookup: CDR1 SEHNR, CDR2 FQNEAQ (reference sequence). Assay: immunoSEQ multiplex PCR; the TCRdb copy retains only in-frame clones and omits some. The sample consists of 300,000 to 400,000 clones, more than 75% of them appearing once.

The chain is built from TRBV7-9 and TRBJ2-5; the match to TRBD1 covers 10 bases. This clonotype was sampled from a woman between 18 and 29 years old who had recovered from COVID-19. Sequencing was carried out using PBMCs or T cells enriched from blood (not recorded which). The CDR3 DNA sequence: TGTGCCAGCAGCTTCGCTTCTGGGACAGGGGAAGAGACCCAGTACTTC. Residues: CASSFASGTGEETQYF.